A selection of T cell receptor beta chains follows, all from one sample in a study of cytomegalovirus exposure and HLA in healthy donors. Some clones are missing from TCRdb's copy, which holds only in-frame ones; the method was immunoSEQ multiplex PCR. The sample shows about 70,000 clones, and 2.4% sits with its ten largest clones. The sample taken for sequencing was PBMCs. The receptors originated from a female donor in good health and CMV-seropositive. Both conserved end residues are part of each CDR3. A D gene is named only where the DNA matches it firmly.

>.|TRBV10-3|TRBJ1-2
CAIRDSVGYGYTF
TGTGCCATCAGGGACAGTGTTGGCTATGGCTACACCTTC
>TRBD1|TRBV14|TRBJ1-2
CASSPGTALYGYTF
TGTGCCAGCAGCCCCGGGACAGCACTCTATGGCTACACCTTC
>.|TRBV7-9|TRBJ2-5
CASGRETQYF
TGTGCCAGCGGCAGAGAGACCCAGTACTTC
>.|TRBV7-9|TRBJ1-2
CASAGGEYGYTF
TGTGCCAGCGCGGGTGGAGAATATGGCTACACCTTC
>TRBD2|TRBV7-2|TRBJ2-1
CASRRGAYNEQFF
TGTGCCAGCAGACGGGGGGCCTACAATGAGCAGTTCTTC
>.|TRBV27|TRBJ1-2
CASRGTSNYGYTF
TGTGCCAGCAGGGGGACATCTAACTATGGCTACACCTTC
>TRBD1|TRBV2|TRBJ2-5
CASSQDRDLQETQYF
TGTGCCAGCAGTCAGGACAGGGATCTTCAAGAGACCCAGTACTTC
>TRBD2|TRBV18|TRBJ2-1
CASSPPLAGGDNEQFF
TGTGCCAGCTCACCACCGCTAGCGGGAGGGGACAATGAGCAGTTCTTC
>.|TRBV6-1|TRBJ2-7
CASSESAYEQYF
TGTGCCAGCAGTGAATCAGCCTACGAGCAGTACTTC
>TRBD1|TRBV29-1|TRBJ1-1
CSVESWTGGRQNTEAFF
TGCAGCGTTGAATCATGGACAGGGGGCCGTCAGAACACTGAAGCTTTCTTT
>TRBD2|TRBV18|TRBJ2-1
CASSRGGGDEQFF
TGTGCCAGCTCACGGGGGGGTGGCGATGAGCAGTTCTTC
>TRBD1|TRBV18|TRBJ1-1
CASSPQGANTEAFF
TGTGCCAGCTCACCACAGGGGGCCAACACTGAAGCTTTCTTT